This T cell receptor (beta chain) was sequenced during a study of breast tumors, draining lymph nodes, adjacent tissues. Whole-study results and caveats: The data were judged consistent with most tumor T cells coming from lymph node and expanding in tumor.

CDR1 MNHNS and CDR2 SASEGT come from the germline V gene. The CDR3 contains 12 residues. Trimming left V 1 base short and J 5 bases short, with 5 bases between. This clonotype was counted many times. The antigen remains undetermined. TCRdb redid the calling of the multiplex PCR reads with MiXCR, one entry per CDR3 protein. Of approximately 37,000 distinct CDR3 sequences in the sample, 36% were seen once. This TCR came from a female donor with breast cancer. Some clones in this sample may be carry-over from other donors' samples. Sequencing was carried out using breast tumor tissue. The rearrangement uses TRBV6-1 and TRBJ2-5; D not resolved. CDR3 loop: CASSEDWETQYF. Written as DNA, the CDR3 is TGTGCCAGCAGTGAAGATTGGGAGACCCAGTACTTC.